This is a list of T cell receptor beta chains from one sample in a study of regulatory T cells in long-lasting Graves disease. TCRdb independently ran MiXCR on the multiplex PCR reads; one entry per CDR3 protein. The top ten hold around 17% of the sample, which has more than 350,000 distinct CDR3 sequences, 15% seen once. This sample was also put to use in a study of T cells in Graves' hyperthyroidism and ophthalmopathy.

Source: peripheral blood mononuclear cells (PBMCs), taken at new diagnosis, from a patient treated with antithyroid drugs. These receptors all come from a woman under 40 with Graves disease. CDR3s include the opening cysteine and the closing phenylalanine or tryptophan. D genes are given only for firm matches. Size is stated for part of the rows, as once, few or many counts, or as a class when the clone is expanded.

J gene	D gene	clone size	V gene	CDR3 DNA	CDR3 protein
TRBJ1-5	NA	many	TRBV30	TGTGCCTGGGCTGACAGACTCAATCAGCCCCAGCATTTT	CAWADRLNQPQHF
TRBJ1-1	NA	many	TRBV12-3/TRBV12-4	TGTGCCAGCAGTCGGGGTGGGGGTGCGTGGAACACTGAAGCTTTCTTT	CASSRGGGAWNTEAFF
TRBJ2-2	NA	few	TRBV6-5	TGTGCCAGCAGTTACTCGTTACACAACACCGGGGAGCTGTTTTTT	CASSYSLHNTGELFF
TRBJ2-7	NA	NA	TRBV5-5	TGTGCCACCAACGCCGGAGGGAGCACCTACGAGCAGTACTTC	CATNAGGSTYEQYF
TRBJ2-3	NA	NA	TRBV4-1	TGCGCCAGCAGCCAAGGCGGGCGGAGCACAGATACGCAGTATTTT	CASSQGGRSTDTQYF
TRBJ2-6	NA	few	TRBV5-1	TGCGCCAGCAGCCCCACTCCCGGACGGAATTATCACGTCCTGACTTTC	CASSPTPGRNYHVLTF
TRBJ2-3	TRBD2	few	TRBV5-1	TGCGCCAGCAGCTTGAAGACTAGCGGGAGCCCAGATACGCAGTATTTT	CASSLKTSGSPDTQYF
TRBJ2-5	TRBD2	few	TRBV3-1	TGTGCCAGCAGCCCCCCGATGAGTAGCGGGAGTCAATTACGAGAGACCCAGTACTTC	CASSPPMSSGSQLRETQYF
TRBJ1-1	TRBD1	many	TRBV28	TGTGCCAGCAGTTCCCCGGGACAGGGGGACACTGAAGCTTTCTTT	CASSSPGQGDTEAFF
TRBJ2-7	TRBD1	few	TRBV27	TGTGCCAGCAGTTTAAGGGGACAGGGATCCTACGAGCAGTACTTC	CASSLRGQGSYEQYF
TRBJ1-1	TRBD1	many	TRBV27	TGTGCCAGCAGTCGCGGGACAGGGGGCTACACTGAAGCTTTCTTT	CASSRGTGGYTEAFF
TRBJ2-1	NA	few	TRBV6-2/TRBV6-3	TGTGCCAGCAGTGACCACAGGAGCAATGAGCAGTTCTTC	CASSDHRSNEQFF
TRBJ2-1	NA	many	TRBV5-1	TGCGCCAGCAGCTTGGCACTAGCAACCTACAATGAGCAGTTCTTC	CASSLALATYNEQFF
TRBJ2-1	TRBD2	NA	TRBV20-1	TGCAGTAGCGGGAGGAGAAATGAGCAGTTCTTC	CSSGRRNEQFF
TRBJ2-1	NA	few	TRBV19	TGTGCCAGTAGCGACGCGGGACCCGCAGGGTCGAATGAGCAGTTCTTC	CASSDAGPAGSNEQFF
TRBJ2-1	TRBD2	many	TRBV28	TGTGCCAGCAGCCGGGGACTAGCGGGAGGGAATGAGCAGTTCTTC	CASSRGLAGGNEQFF
TRBJ2-3	TRBD2	many	TRBV11-1	TGTGCCAGCAGCTTAGAGGGACTATACACAGATACGCAGTATTTT	CASSLEGLYTDTQYF
TRBJ1-2	NA	NA	TRBV7-3	TGTGCCAGCAGCTCTGACCCAACTAACTATGGCTACACCTTC	CASSSDPTNYGYTF
TRBJ2-3	NA	many	TRBV11-2	TGTGCCAGCAGCTTAGAACTAGCCAGAGATACGCAGTATTTT	CASSLELARDTQYF
TRBJ2-1	NA	few	TRBV27	TGTGCCAGCAGTACGGGGTTTGGGCAGTTCTTC	CASSTGFGQFF
TRBJ2-1	NA	NA	TRBV20-1	TGCAGTGCTAGAGTGGGGCGGGACCTAAACAATGAGCAGTTCTTC	CSARVGRDLNNEQFF
TRBJ2-4	NA	many	TRBV12-3/TRBV12-4	TGTGCCAGCAGTTTACGGCAGGCAATCACTCAGTACTTC	CASSLRQAITQYF
TRBJ2-2	TRBD1	NA	TRBV29-1	TGCAGCGTGGGGACAGGGAACACCGGGGAGCTGTTTTTT	CSVGTGNTGELFF